Detailed here is one T cell receptor (beta chain). Method: immunoSEQ multiplex PCR; TCRdb's copy keeps in-frame clones and lacks some. The sample shows approximately 90,000 clones, around 90% of them seen only once. CDR1 is MGHDK, CDR2 SYGVNS, per germline. CDR3 size: 14 residues. V dropped 9 bases and J dropped 0 bases, with 12 bases sitting between them. The sample is drawn from a study of control samples from healthy donors and cancer patients. This chain connects TRBV25-1 to TRBJ1-5, with a weak D call TRBD1 (5 bases). Sequencing input: blood. The origin of this receptor is a woman in her seventies in good health. DNA of the CDR3: TGTGCCAGTTCCACAGGAATTAGCAATCAGCCCCAGCATTTT. This gives the protein CASSTGISNQPQHF.